This TCR beta chain was captured in a study of post-analysis software for immune sequencing data. The CDR3 totals 16 residues. Trimming removed 8 bases from V and 6 bases from J, with 23 bases in between. CDR1 is SNHLY, CDR2 FYNNEI, per germline. This clonotype is a singleton in its sample. No antigen is known for it. TCR beta cDNA libraries included unique molecular identifiers. Each CDR3 protein is one row after TCRdb ran MiXCR on the PCR reads. Of around 770,000 distinct CDR3 sequences listed, around 46% are singletons. Overall study findings and caveats: Patients showed TRBV5-6, TRBV5-1 and TRBV20-1 among roughly 5 TRBV segments more frequent than in controls.

The receptor was isolated from a girl between 10 and 17 years old with multiple sclerosis. The V gene is TRBV2, the J gene TRBJ2-1, with D perhaps being TRBD1 or TRBD2 (5 bases each). Material for sequencing was blood. The CDR3 region has the DNA TGTGCCAGCGGAATCAATCCGGGACCCCCAGGCAATGAGCAGTTCTTC. It yields the protein CASGINPGPPGNEQFF.